This T cell receptor beta chain was recorded in a study of blood T cell repertoires in COVID-19. Study-wide context: T cells, B-cell-depleted T cells, or PBMCs supplied cDNA or gDNA.

Authors' analysis steps: Amplification from reference gene primers served as the basis for estimated nucleated cell counts. Sequencing used immunoSEQ multiplex PCR; TCRdb keeps in-frame clones, though not all of them. The V and J calls and clone size were taken over from that table, and D and trimming were inferred from the DNA. There are about 170,000 clones in the sample; around four fifths occur only once, and approximately 7.6% lies in the top ten. Seattle's cohort entered during active infection and was followed longitudinally. Sequences were obtained from peripheral blood. The TCR originated in a woman older than 75 with COVID-19, enrolled during active disease.

CDR3 nucleotides: TGTGCCAGCAGTGATTTCCCACAGGGCTCTAAAGGCATTCAGTACTTC. Its translation: CASSDFPQGSKGIQYF. V gene TRBV6-1 combines with J gene TRBJ2-4, with a weak D call TRBD1 (6 bases). Germline V gives CDR1 MNHNS, CDR2 SASEGT. V was cut by 3 bases and J by 9 bases, with 21 bases left in between. The CDR3 spans 16 residues.